Listed below are T cell receptor beta chains from one sample, sequenced in a study of OX40 agonist ivuxolimab in advanced cancers. Method: immunoSEQ multiplex PCR; TCRdb's copy keeps in-frame clones and lacks some. The table lists around 20,000 clones, 60% to 80% of them singletons, with about 17% in the top ten. The sample here was CD4+ or CD8+ T cells sorted from blood, taken in a trial of the OX40 agonist ivuxolimab. The receptors derive from an adult with an advanced solid tumor such as melanoma, head and neck, liver or kidney cancer. Each CDR3 is given with its conserved first and last residue. A D gene is named only where the DNA matches it firmly. Clone size, where shown, is once, few, many, or a class for clones that have expanded.

CDR3 DNA | CDR3 protein | J gene | clone size | D gene | V gene
TGTGCCAGCAGCCCTACCCATACCACTTACAATGAGCAGTTCTTC | CASSPTHTTYNEQFF | TRBJ2-1 | medium-sized | NA | TRBV14
TGTGCCAGTAGTATCGCGGCGTCTGGGGCCAACGTCCTGACTTTC | CASSIAASGANVLTF | TRBJ2-6 | few | NA | TRBV19
TGTGCCAGCAGTGACTCGACTGGGGGGGGAGGAGAGACCCAGTACTTC | CASSDSTGGGGETQYF | TRBJ2-5 | few | TRBD2 | TRBV6-4
TGTGCCAGCAGCGTAGTATTATCTGGGGAGTGGAATGAGCAGTTCTTC | CASSVVLSGEWNEQFF | TRBJ2-1 | NA | NA | TRBV9
TGTGCCATCGATCGGGGGGTGGGCACAGATACGCAGTATTTT | CAIDRGVGTDTQYF | TRBJ2-3 | few | TRBD2 | TRBV28
TGTGCCAGCAGCTTTGAGCTAGGGAGTTCCTACGAGCAGTACTTC | CASSFELGSSYEQYF | TRBJ2-7 | NA | NA | TRBV11-2
TGTGCCAGCAGTTACTCGCAGTGGGCCAACACTGAAGCTTTCTTT | CASSYSQWANTEAFF | TRBJ1-1 | NA | NA | TRBV6-5
TGTGCCAGCAGTTATAATACAGGGACGAACACTGAAGCTTTCTTT | CASSYNTGTNTEAFF | TRBJ1-1 | medium-sized | NA | TRBV6-5
TGTGCCAGTAGTACGGACAGGGGCTACGAGCAGTACTTC | CASSTDRGYEQYF | TRBJ2-7 | few | TRBD1 | TRBV19
TGTGCCAGCAGCGCCGGACCGATCCCCTCCTATAATTCACCCCTCCACTTT | CASSAGPIPSYNSPLHF | TRBJ1-6 | few | NA | TRBV7-8
TGTGCCAGCAGCGTAGGGGAGGGCCCCTACGAGCAGTACTTC | CASSVGEGPYEQYF | TRBJ2-7 | NA | TRBD2 | TRBV13
TGTGCCTGGAGTTTTGGCTCCTACAATGAGCAGTTCTTC | CAWSFGSYNEQFF | TRBJ2-1 | once | NA | TRBV30
TGCGCCAGCAGCTTTGGAGGGTACGACGAGCAGTACTTC | CASSFGGYDEQYF | TRBJ2-7 | NA | NA | TRBV5-1
TGTGCCAGCAGCTCCATCGGGGAGGCTAACTATGGCTACACCTTC | CASSSIGEANYGYTF | TRBJ1-2 | NA | NA | TRBV7-9
TGCGCCAGCAGCTTTGACAGCCCGGGGGCCGGGGAGCTGTTTTTT | CASSFDSPGAGELFF | TRBJ2-2 | NA | NA | TRBV5-1
TGCAGCGTTGAAGATCTACAGGGGGGGACAGATACGCAGTATTTT | CSVEDLQGGTDTQYF | TRBJ2-3 | NA | NA | TRBV29-1
TGTGCCAGCTCACCACCGACAATACGCCTCACAGATACGCAGTATTTT | CASSPPTIRLTDTQYF | TRBJ2-3 | NA | NA | TRBV18
TGTGCCACCAGCACCATGGGGGGGACCGGGGAGCTGTTTTTT | CATSTMGGTGELFF | TRBJ2-2 | NA | TRBD2 | TRBV15
TGTGCCAGCAGTTCCGGACAGGGAGCCAAAAACATTCAGTACTTC | CASSSGQGAKNIQYF | TRBJ2-4 | NA | TRBD1 | TRBV27
TGTGCCAGCAGTTTGAGCGCGGGGGGCAATCAGCCCCAGCATTTT | CASSLSAGGNQPQHF | TRBJ1-5 | NA | NA | TRBV27
TGTGCCAGCAGCTCCAGGACAGATACGCAGTATTTT | CASSSRTDTQYF | TRBJ2-3 | NA | NA | TRBV7-9
TGTGCCAGTTCCCAAAGCTCCTACGAGCAGTACTTC | CASSQSSYEQYF | TRBJ2-7 | NA | NA | TRBV19
TGTGCCAGCAAACCCAGTAGGGCGTGGGAGACCCAGTACTTC | CASKPSRAWETQYF | TRBJ2-5 | NA | NA | TRBV6-1
TGTGCCAGCAGCGTAGCTTCGGGGAATGAGCAGTTCTTC | CASSVASGNEQFF | TRBJ2-1 | NA | NA | TRBV9
TGTGCCAGCACTACAGGGGGCGGGGGTGAGCAGTTCTTC | CASTTGGGGEQFF | TRBJ2-1 | few | TRBD1 | TRBV28
TGTGCCAGCAGAAGACAGGGAATCGCAGATACGCAGTATTTT | CASRRQGIADTQYF | TRBJ2-3 | NA | TRBD1 | TRBV6-1
TGTGCCAGCAGCCTCGGGACAGCCTCCGAGCAGTACTTC | CASSLGTASEQYF | TRBJ2-7 | medium-sized | TRBD1 | TRBV9
TGCGCCAGCAGCTTGGTTAGCTACGAGCAGTACTTC | CASSLVSYEQYF | TRBJ2-7 | NA | NA | TRBV5-1
TGTGCCAGCAGCACCTTGACAGGGGGCAGCACAGATACGCAGTATTTT | CASSTLTGGSTDTQYF | TRBJ2-3 | once | TRBD1 | TRBV9
TGTGCCAGCAGTTACGCGAACACCGGGGAGCTGTTTTTT | CASSYANTGELFF | TRBJ2-2 | NA | NA | TRBV6-5
TGTGCCAGCAGTCCCCTGGGTCAGCCCCAGCATTTT | CASSPLGQPQHF | TRBJ1-5 | few | NA | TRBV7-8
TGTGCCAGCAGCCAGGGGGGGTTAGCGGGAGCTCAGAATGAGCAGTTCTTC | CASSQGGLAGAQNEQFF | TRBJ2-1 | few | TRBD2 | TRBV7-9
TGTGCCAGCAGAGGACTAGCGGAGTACACCGGGGAGCTGTTTTTT | CASRGLAEYTGELFF | TRBJ2-2 | NA | TRBD2 | TRBV7-2
TGTGCCAGCAGCGAGGACAGGGGATACGAGCAGTACTTC | CASSEDRGYEQYF | TRBJ2-7 | NA | TRBD1 | TRBV7-8
TGTGCCAGCAGCTCAGGACAGGGGGTAAACACTGAAGCTTTCTTT | CASSSGQGVNTEAFF | TRBJ1-1 | few | TRBD1 | TRBV7-9
TGTGCCAGCAGTTTGGGGGGACAGAAGAATCAGCCCCAGCATTTT | CASSLGGQKNQPQHF | TRBJ1-5 | few | TRBD1 | TRBV27
TGTGCCAGCACCACCGGGACAGGTCTCCCCACCTTC | CASTTGTGLPTF | TRBJ1-2 | NA | TRBD1 | TRBV10-3
TGTGCCAGCAGTTTATCGAGGACAGGGGGCAGTAGTCAGCCCCAGCATTTT | CASSLSRTGGSSQPQHF | TRBJ1-5 | few | TRBD1 | TRBV27
TGTGCCAGCAGTCGCAATAGCGGGAGCGGCCCAGATACGCAGTATTTT | CASSRNSGSGPDTQYF | TRBJ2-3 | NA | TRBD2 | TRBV27
TGTGCCATCAGTGATCTAGCGGGAGGGCCAGACAATGAGCAGTTCTTC | CAISDLAGGPDNEQFF | TRBJ2-1 | NA | TRBD2 | TRBV10-3
TGTGCCAGCAGCTTGGAACGCCTGGGCACTGAAGCTTTCTTT | CASSLERLGTEAFF | TRBJ1-1 | NA | NA | TRBV5-5
TGTGCCAGCAGTTATAGGGACAAGAACACTGAAGCTTTCTTT | CASSYRDKNTEAFF | TRBJ1-1 | few | NA | TRBV6-7
TGCGCCAGCAGCCAAGTCCGCCCGGGGGACACTGAAGCTTTCTTT | CASSQVRPGDTEAFF | TRBJ1-1 | medium-sized | NA | TRBV4-3
TGTGCCAGCAGCCAAGAAGTAGCGGGGGCCTACGAGCAGTACTTC | CASSQEVAGAYEQYF | TRBJ2-7 | medium-sized | TRBD2 | TRBV7-2
TGTGCCAGCAGCCCTCAGGGAAGCGGCTACACCTTC | CASSPQGSGYTF | TRBJ1-2 | NA | NA | TRBV7-3
TGTGCCAGCAGTCAGACAGGGTGGGACTATGGCTACACCTTC | CASSQTGWDYGYTF | TRBJ1-2 | NA | TRBD1 | TRBV27
TGCGCCAGCAGCCAAGAATCGGGTACTAACTATGGCTACACCTTC | CASSQESGTNYGYTF | TRBJ1-2 | NA | NA | TRBV4-3
TGTGCCAGCAGCCAGACCGGGACACTCTATCAGCCCCAGCATTTT | CASSQTGTLYQPQHF | TRBJ1-5 | NA | NA | TRBV2
TGCGCCAGCGTCGGGACAGGGGTCTACTCTGGAAACACCATATATTTT | CASVGTGVYSGNTIYF | TRBJ1-3 | NA | TRBD1 | TRBV10-1